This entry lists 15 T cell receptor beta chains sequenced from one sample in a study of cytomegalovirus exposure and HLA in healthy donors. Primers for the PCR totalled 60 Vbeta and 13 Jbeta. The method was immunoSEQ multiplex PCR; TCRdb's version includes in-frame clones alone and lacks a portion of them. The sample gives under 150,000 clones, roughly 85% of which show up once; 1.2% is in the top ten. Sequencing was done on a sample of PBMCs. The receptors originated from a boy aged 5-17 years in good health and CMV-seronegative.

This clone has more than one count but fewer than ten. In DNA, the CDR3 is TGTGCCAGCAGCACTCTCACCGGGGAGCTGTTTTTT. It codes for CASSTLTGELFF. The chain carries TRBV7-9 and TRBJ2-2; D ambiguous. The CDR3 is made up of 12 amino acids. CDR1 is SEHNR and CDR2 is FQNEAQ in the germline V gene (reference sequence). Trimming took off 5 bases at V and 4 bases at J, with 5 bases between the two ends.

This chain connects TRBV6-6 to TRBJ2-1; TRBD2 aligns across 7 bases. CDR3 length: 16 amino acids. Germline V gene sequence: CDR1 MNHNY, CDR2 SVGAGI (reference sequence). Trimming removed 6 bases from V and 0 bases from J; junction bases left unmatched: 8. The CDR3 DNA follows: TGTGCCAGCAGCCCTCCCGGCGGGAGCTCCTACAATGAGCAGTTCTTC. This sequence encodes CASSPPGGSSYNEQFF.

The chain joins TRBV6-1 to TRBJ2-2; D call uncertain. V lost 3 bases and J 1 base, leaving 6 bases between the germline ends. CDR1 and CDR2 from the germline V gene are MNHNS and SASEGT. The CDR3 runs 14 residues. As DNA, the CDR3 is TGTGCCAGCAGTGATTTAATGAACACCGGGGAGCTGTTTTTT. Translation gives CASSDLMNTGELFF.

The CDR3 loop is CASRRTGDSGNTIYF. In DNA form, the CDR3 reads TGTGCCAGCCGTAGGACAGGGGACTCTGGAAACACCATATATTTT. The chain couples TRBV6-5 to TRBJ1-3; TRBD1 agrees at 9 bases. The CDR3 contains 15 residues. V shed 8 bases, J shed 0 bases, and the junction held 5 bases outside the gene matches. Germline CDR1 MNHEY, CDR2 SVGAGI.

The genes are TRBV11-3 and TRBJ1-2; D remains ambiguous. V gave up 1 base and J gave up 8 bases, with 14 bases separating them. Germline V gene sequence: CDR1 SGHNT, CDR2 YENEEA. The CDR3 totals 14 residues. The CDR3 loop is CASSLGLTGSGYTF. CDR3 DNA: TGTGCCAGCAGCTTAGGTCTGACGGGGTCGGGCTACACCTTC.

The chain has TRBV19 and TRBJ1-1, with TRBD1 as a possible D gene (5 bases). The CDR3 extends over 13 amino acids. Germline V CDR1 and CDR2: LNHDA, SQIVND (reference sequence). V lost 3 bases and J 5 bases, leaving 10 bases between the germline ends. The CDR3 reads CASSMGGGTEAFF. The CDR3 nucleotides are TGTGCCAGTAGTATGGGGGGAGGGACTGAAGCTTTCTTT.

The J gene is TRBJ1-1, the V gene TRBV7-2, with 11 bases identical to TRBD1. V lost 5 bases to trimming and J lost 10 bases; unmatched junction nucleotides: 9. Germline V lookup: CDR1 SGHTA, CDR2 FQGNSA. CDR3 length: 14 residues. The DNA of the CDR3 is TGTGCCAGCAGCCCCCCCGGGACAGGGGGAGGAGCTTTCTTT. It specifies CASSPPGTGGGAFF.

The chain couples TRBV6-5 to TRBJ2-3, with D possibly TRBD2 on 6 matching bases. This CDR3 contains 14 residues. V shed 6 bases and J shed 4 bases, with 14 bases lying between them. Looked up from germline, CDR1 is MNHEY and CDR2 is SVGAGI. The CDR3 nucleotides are TGTGCCAGCAGGCCGGGACTGGTCGCAGATACGCAGTATTTT. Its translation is CASRPGLVADTQYF.

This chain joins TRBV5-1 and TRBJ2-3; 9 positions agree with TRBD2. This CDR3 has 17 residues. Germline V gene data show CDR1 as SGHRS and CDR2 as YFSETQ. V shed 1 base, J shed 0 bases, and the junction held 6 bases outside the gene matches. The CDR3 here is CASSLQPSGTSTDTQYF. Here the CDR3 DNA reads TGCGCCAGCAGCTTGCAGCCTAGCGGGACTAGCACAGATACGCAGTATTTT.

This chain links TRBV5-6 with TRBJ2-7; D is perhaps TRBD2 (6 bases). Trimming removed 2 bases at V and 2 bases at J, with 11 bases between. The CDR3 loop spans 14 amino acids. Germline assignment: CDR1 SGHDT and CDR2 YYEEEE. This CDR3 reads CASSFWGGTYEQYF. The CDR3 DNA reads TGTGCCAGCAGCTTTTGGGGAGGTACCTACGAGCAGTACTTC.

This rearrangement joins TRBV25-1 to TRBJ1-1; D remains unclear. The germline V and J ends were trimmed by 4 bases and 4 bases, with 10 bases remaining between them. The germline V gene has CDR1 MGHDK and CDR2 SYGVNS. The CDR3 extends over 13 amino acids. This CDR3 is CASSVESVTEAFF. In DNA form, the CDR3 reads TGTGCCAGCAGTGTTGAGTCCGTCACTGAAGCTTTCTTT.

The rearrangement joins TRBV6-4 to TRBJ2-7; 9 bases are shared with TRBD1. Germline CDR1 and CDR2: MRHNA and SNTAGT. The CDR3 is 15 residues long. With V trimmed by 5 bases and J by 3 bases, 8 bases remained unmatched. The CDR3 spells CASSPYPGQGYEQYF. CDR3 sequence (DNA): TGTGCCAGCAGTCCTTACCCGGGACAGGGCTACGAGCAGTACTTC.

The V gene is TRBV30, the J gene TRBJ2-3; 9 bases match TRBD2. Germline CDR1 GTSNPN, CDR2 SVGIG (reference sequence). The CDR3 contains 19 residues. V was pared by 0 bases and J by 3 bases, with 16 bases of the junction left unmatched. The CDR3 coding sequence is TGTGCCTGGAGTGTACCCAGAGCGGGAGGATCGGTGGTTACAGATACGCAGTATTTT. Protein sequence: CAWSVPRAGGSVVTDTQYF.

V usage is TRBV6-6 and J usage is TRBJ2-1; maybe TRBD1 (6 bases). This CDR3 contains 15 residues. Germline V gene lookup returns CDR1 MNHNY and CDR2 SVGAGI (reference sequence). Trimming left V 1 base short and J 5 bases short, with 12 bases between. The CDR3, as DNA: TGTGCCAGCAGTTACTTCCAGGGGCAAAACAATGAGCAGTTCTTC. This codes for CASSYFQGQNNEQFF.

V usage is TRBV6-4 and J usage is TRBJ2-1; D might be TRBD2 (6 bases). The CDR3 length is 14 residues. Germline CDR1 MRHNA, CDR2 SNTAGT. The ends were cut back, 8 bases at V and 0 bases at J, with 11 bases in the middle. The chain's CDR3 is CASLRGSSYNEQFF. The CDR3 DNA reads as TGTGCCAGCCTACGGGGGTCCTCCTACAATGAGCAGTTCTTC.